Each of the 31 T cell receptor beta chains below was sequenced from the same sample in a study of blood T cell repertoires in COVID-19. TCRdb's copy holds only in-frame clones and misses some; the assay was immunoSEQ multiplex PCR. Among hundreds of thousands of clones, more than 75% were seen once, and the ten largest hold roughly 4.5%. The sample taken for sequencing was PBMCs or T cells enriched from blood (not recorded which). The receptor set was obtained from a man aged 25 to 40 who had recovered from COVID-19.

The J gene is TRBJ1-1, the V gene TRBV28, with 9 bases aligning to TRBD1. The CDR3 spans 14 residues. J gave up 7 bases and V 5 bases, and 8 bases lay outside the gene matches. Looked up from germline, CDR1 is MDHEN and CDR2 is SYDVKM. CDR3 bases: TGTGCCAGCAGTGAGGGACAGGGCCGTTATGAAGCTTTCTTT. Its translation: CASSEGQGRYEAFF.

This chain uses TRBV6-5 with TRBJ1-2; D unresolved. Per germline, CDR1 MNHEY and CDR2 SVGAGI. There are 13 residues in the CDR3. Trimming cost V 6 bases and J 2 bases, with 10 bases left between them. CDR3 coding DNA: TGTGCCAGCAGGGTTGGGCAGAACTATGGCTACACCTTC. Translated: CASRVGQNYGYTF.

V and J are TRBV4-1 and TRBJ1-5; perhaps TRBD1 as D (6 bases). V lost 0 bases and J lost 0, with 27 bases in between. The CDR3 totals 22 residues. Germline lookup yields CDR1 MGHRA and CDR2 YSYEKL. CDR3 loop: CASSQDRGSILVVSYSNQPQHF. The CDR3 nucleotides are TGCGCCAGCAGCCAAGACAGGGGCTCTATCCTCGTCGTATCGTATAGCAATCAGCCCCAGCATTTT.

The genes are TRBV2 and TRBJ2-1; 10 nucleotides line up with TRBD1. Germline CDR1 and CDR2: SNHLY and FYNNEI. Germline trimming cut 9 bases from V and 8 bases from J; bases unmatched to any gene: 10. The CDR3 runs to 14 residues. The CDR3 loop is CASQRDRGIHEQFF. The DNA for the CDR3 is TGTGCCAGTCAACGGGACAGGGGAATCCATGAGCAGTTCTTC. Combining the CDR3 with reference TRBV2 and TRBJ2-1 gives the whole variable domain EPEVTQTPSHQVTQMGQEVILRCVPISNHLYFYWYRQILGQKVEFLVSFYNNEISEKSEIFDDQFSVERPDGSNFTLKIRSTKLEDSAMYFCASQRDRGIHEQFFGPGTRLTVL.

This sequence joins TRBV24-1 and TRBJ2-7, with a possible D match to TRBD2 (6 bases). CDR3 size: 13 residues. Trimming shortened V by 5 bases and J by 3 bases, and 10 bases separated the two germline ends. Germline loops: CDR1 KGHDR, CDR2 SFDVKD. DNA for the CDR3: TGTGCCACCAGTGCAGGAGGGAACTACGAGCAGTACTTC. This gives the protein CATSAGGNYEQYF.

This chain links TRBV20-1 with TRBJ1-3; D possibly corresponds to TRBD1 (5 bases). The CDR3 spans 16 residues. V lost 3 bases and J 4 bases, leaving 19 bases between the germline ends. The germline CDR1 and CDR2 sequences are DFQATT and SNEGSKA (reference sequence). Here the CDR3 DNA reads TGCAGTGCTAGTGTCCTATTTGCAGGGCACGGAAACACCATATATTTT. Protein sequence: CSASVLFAGHGNTIYF.

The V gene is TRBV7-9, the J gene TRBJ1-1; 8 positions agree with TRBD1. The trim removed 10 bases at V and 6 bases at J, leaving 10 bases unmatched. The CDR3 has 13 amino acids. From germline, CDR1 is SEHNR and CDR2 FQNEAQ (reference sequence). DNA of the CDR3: TGTGCCACCTCAAAGACAGGGGTTGCTGAAGCTTTCTTT. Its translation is CATSKTGVAEAFF. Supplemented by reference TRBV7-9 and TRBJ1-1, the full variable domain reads DTGVSQNPRHKITKRGQNVTFRCDPISEHNRLYWYRQTLGQGPEFLTYFQNEAQLEKSRLLSDRFSAERPKGSFSTLEIQRTEQGDSAMYLCATSKTGVAEAFFGQGTRLTVV.

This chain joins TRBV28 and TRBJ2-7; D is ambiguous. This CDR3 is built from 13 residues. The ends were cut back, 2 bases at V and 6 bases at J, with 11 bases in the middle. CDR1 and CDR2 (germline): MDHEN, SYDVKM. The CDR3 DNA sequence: TGTGCCAGCAGTTTACGCGCGGTGGCCGAGCAGTACTTC. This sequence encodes CASSLRAVAEQYF.

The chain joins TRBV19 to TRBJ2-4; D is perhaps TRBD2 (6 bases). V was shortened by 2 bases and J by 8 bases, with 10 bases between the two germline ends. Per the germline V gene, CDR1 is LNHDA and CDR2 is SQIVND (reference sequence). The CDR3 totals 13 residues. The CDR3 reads CASSIWGGDIQYF. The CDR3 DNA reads TGTGCCAGTAGTATATGGGGAGGAGACATTCAGTACTTC.

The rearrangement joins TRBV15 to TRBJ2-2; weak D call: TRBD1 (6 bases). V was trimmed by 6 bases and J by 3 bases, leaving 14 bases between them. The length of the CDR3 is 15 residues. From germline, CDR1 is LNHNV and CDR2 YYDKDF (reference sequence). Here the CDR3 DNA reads TGTGCCACCAGACCGCACAGGGTAGACACCGGGGAGCTGTTTTTT. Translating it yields CATRPHRVDTGELFF.

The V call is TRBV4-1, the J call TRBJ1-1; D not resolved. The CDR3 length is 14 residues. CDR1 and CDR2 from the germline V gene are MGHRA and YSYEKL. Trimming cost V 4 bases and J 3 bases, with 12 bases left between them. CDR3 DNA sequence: TGCGCCAGCAGCCTTCAGACACATGACACTGAAGCTTTCTTT. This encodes CASSLQTHDTEAFF.

The CDR3 DNA reads TGTGCCAGCTCACCGGCCGGGACAGACACAGATACGCAGTATTTT. This gives the protein CASSPAGTDTDTQYF. The chain is built from TRBV18 and TRBJ2-3; TRBD1 matches 7 bases. CDR3 size: 15 residues. CDR1 KGHSH and CDR2 LQKENI come from the germline V gene. The ends lost 3 bases at V and 2 bases at J; junction bases unmatched: 5.

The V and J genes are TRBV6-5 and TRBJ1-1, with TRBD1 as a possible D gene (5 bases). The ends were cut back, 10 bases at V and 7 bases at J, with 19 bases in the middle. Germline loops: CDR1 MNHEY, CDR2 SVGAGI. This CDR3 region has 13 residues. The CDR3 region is CATIWQGLYEAFF. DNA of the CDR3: TGTGCCACCATCTGGCAGGGTTTATATGAAGCTTTCTTT.

The CDR3 DNA follows: TGTGCCAGTAGTATACTACAGGGTAGCAAGCCCCAGCATTTT. Encoded protein: CASSILQGSKPQHF. J is TRBJ1-5 and V is TRBV19, with a weak D call TRBD1 (6 bases). The germline gives CDR1 LNHDA, CDR2 SQIVND (reference sequence). CDR3 length: 14 amino acids. V was cut by 2 bases and J by 8 bases, with 13 bases left in between.

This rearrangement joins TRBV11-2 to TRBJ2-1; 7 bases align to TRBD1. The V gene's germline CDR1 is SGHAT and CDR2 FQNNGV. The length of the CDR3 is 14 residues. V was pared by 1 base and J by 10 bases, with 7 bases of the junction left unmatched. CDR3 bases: TGTGCCAGCAGCTTAGCGGGGAAGGGGGCAGAGCAGTTCTTC. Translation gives CASSLAGKGAEQFF.

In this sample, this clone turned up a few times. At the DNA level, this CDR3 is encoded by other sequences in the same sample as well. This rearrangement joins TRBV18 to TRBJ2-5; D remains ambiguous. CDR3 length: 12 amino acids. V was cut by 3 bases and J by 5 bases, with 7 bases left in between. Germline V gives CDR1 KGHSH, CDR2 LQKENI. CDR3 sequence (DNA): TGTGCCAGCTCACCCTCTAGGGAGACCCAGTACTTC. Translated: CASSPSRETQYF.

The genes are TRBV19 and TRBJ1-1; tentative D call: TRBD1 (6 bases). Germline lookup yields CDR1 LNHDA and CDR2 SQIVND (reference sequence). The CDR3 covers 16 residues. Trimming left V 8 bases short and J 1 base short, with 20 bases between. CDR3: CASPSQPGEGNTEAFF. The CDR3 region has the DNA TGTGCCAGTCCCTCTCAGCCAGGGGAGGGGAACACTGAAGCTTTCTTT.

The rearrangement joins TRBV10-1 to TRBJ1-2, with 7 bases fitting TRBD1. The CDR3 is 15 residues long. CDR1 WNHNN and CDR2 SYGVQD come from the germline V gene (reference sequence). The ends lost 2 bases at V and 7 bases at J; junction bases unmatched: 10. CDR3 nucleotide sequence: TGCGCCAGCAGTGAGCACAATGTGGAGGGGGCTGGCTACACCTTC. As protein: CASSEHNVEGAGYTF.

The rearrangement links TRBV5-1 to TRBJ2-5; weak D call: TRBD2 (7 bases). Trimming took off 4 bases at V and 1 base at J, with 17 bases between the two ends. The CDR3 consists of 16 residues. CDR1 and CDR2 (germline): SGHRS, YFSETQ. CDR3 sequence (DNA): TGCGCCAGCAGCCGGGGGGTTCCGGGGGCCCAAGAGACCCAGTACTTC. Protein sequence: CASSRGVPGAQETQYF. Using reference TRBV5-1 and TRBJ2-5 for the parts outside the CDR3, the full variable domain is KAGVTQTPRYLIKTRGQQVTLSCSPISGHRSVSWYQQTPGQGLQFLFEYFSETQRNKGNFPGRFSGRQFSNSRSEMNVSTLELGDSALYLCASSRGVPGAQETQYFGPGTRLLVL.

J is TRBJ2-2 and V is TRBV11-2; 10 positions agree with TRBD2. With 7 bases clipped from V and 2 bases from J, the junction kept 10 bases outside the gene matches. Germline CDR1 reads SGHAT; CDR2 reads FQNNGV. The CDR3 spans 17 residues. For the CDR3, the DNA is TGTGCCAGCACCGCCGAGCGGGGGGGCCCTAACACCGGGGAGCTGTTTTTT. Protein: CASTAERGGPNTGELFF.

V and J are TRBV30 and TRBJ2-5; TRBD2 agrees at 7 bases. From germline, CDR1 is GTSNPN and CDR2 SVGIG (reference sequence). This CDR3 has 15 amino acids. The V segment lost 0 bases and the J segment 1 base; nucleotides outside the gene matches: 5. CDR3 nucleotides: TGTGCCTGGAGTGTACTCTCGGGGGGCCAAGAGACCCAGTACTTC. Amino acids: CAWSVLSGGQETQYF.

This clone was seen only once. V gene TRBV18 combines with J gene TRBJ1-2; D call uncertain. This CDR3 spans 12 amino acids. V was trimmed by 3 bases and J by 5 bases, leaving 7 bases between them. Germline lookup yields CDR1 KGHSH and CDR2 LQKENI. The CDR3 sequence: CASSPTAYGYTF. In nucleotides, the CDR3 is TGTGCCAGCTCACCGACTGCTTATGGCTACACCTTC.

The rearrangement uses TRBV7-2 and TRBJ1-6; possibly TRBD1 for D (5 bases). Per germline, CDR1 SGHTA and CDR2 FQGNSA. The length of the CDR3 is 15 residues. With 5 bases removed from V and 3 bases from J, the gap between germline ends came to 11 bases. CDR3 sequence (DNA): TGTGCCAGCAGCCCGGGGGAAGGCTATAATTCACCCCTCCACTTT. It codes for CASSPGEGYNSPLHF.

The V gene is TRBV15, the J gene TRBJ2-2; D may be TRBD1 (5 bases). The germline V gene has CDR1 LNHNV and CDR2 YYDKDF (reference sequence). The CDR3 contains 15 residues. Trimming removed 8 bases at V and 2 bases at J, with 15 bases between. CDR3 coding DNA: TGTGCCACCCTACCCCTGACAGCCAACACCGGGGAGCTGTTTTTT. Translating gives CATLPLTANTGELFF.

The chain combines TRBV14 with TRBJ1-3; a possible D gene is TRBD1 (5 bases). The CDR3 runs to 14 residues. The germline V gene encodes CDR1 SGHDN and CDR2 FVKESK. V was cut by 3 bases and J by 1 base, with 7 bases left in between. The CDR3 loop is CASSQGLSGNTIYF. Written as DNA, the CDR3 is TGTGCCAGCAGCCAGGGGCTTTCTGGAAACACCATATATTTT.

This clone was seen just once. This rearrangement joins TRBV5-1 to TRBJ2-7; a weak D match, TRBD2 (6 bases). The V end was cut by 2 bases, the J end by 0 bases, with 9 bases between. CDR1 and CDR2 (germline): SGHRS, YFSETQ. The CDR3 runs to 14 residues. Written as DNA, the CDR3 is TGCGCCAGCAGCTTCGGGGGAAACTCCTACGAGCAGTACTTC. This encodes CASSFGGNSYEQYF.

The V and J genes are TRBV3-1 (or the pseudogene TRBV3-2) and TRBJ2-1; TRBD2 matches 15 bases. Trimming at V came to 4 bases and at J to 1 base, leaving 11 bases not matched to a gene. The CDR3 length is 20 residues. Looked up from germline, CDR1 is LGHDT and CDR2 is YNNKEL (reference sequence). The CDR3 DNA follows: TGTGCCAGCAGCCCCCGGTGGACTAGCGGGGGGGCCATGTCCTACAATGAGCAGTTCTTC. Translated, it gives CASSPRWTSGGAMSYNEQFF.

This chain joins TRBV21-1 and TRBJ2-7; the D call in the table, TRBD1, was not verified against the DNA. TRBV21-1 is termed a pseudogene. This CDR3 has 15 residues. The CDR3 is CASSKGQGTPYEQYF. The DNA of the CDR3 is TGTGCCAGCAGCAAAGGGCAGGGGACCCCCTACGAGCAGTACTTC.

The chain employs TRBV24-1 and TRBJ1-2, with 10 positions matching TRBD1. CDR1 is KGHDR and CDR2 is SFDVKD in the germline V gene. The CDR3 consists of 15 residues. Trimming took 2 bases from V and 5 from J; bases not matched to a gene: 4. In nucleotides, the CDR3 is TGTGCCACCAGTGATTGGACAGGGGGAAGGTATGGCTACACCTTC. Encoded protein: CATSDWTGGRYGYTF.

CDR3 coding DNA: TGTGCCAGCAGCTTAGGGGGGGGTCCAATCAATGAAAAACTGTTTTTT. Translated: CASSLGGGPINEKLFF. V usage is TRBV7-2 and J usage is TRBJ1-4, with a weak D call TRBD1 (5 bases). Germline-derived CDR1 and CDR2 are SGHTA and FQGNSA. The CDR3 consists of 16 residues. Trimming removed 1 base at V and 5 bases at J, with 14 bases between.

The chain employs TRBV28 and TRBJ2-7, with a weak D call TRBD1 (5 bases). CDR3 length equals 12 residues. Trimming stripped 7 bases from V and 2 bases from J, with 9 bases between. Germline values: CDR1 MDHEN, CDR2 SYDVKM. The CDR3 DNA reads TGTGCCAGCACCACAGGACCCTACGAGCAGTACTTC. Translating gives CASTTGPYEQYF.